This T cell receptor beta chain was identified during a study of blood T cells in healthy people across ages. This clonotype turned up a few times. Using a J-beta primer mix together with a sample-barcoded 5' primer, a second PCR was run for roughly 7 to 12 cycles. TCRdb processed the 5' RACE reads anew with MiXCR; each CDR3 protein has one entry. Here the sample spans fewer than 800,000 distinct CDR3 sequences, 49% being singletons. The CDR3 loop spans 16 amino acids. The V and J ends lost 0 bases and 1 base, in that order; junction bases with no gene match: 5. Germline V gene data show CDR1 as LNHNV and CDR2 as YYDKDF (reference sequence).

The source is a woman in her fifties or sixties in good health. The chain combines TRBV15 with TRBJ2-7; TRBD1 aligns across 8 bases. Specimen: blood. The CDR3 DNA reads as TGTGCCACCAGCAGAGATCGAAGGACAGGGTCCTACGAGCAGTACTTC. Translation gives CATSRDRRTGSYEQYF. Full variable domain (remainder filled in from reference TRBV15 and TRBJ2-7): DAMVIQNPRYQVTQFGKPVTLSCSQTLNHNVMYWYQQKSSQAPKLLFHYYDKDFNNEADTPDNFQSRRPNTSFCFLDIRSPGLGDTAMYLCATSRDRRTGSYEQYFGPGTRLTVT.